This T cell receptor (beta chain) appears in the sequencing data of a study of regulatory dendritic cells for organ transplantation. Whole-study findings and limits: Naive T cells showed high diversity, memory cells less, memory CD8+ least. The most alloreactive TCR clonotypes were found in resting memory CD8+ cells. Memory CD8+ clonal expansion seemed more limited with regulatory than mature dendritic cells.

A remark on this clone: Its target is unknown.

Profiled with immunoSEQ multiplex PCR; TCRdb holds only in-frame clones, not every one. The data hold some 40,000 clones, with over 80% observed a single time. Germline V lookup: CDR1 MDHEN, CDR2 SYDVKM. The CDR3 spans 15 residues. The ends lost 2 bases at V and 2 bases at J; junction bases unmatched: 5. FACS sorted CD4+ or CD8+ T cells into CD45RA+ naive and CD45RO+ memory. The V call is TRBV28, the J call TRBJ2-5; 7 bases line up with TRBD2. The sequencing sample was made of naive CD8+ T cells from blood. Regarding subset: CD45RA+ naive T cells. The receptor's source is a human donor in good health. CDR3 region: CASSLSGARQETQYF. The CDR3 bases are TGTGCCAGCAGTTTAAGCGGGGCCAGACAAGAGACCCAGTACTTC.